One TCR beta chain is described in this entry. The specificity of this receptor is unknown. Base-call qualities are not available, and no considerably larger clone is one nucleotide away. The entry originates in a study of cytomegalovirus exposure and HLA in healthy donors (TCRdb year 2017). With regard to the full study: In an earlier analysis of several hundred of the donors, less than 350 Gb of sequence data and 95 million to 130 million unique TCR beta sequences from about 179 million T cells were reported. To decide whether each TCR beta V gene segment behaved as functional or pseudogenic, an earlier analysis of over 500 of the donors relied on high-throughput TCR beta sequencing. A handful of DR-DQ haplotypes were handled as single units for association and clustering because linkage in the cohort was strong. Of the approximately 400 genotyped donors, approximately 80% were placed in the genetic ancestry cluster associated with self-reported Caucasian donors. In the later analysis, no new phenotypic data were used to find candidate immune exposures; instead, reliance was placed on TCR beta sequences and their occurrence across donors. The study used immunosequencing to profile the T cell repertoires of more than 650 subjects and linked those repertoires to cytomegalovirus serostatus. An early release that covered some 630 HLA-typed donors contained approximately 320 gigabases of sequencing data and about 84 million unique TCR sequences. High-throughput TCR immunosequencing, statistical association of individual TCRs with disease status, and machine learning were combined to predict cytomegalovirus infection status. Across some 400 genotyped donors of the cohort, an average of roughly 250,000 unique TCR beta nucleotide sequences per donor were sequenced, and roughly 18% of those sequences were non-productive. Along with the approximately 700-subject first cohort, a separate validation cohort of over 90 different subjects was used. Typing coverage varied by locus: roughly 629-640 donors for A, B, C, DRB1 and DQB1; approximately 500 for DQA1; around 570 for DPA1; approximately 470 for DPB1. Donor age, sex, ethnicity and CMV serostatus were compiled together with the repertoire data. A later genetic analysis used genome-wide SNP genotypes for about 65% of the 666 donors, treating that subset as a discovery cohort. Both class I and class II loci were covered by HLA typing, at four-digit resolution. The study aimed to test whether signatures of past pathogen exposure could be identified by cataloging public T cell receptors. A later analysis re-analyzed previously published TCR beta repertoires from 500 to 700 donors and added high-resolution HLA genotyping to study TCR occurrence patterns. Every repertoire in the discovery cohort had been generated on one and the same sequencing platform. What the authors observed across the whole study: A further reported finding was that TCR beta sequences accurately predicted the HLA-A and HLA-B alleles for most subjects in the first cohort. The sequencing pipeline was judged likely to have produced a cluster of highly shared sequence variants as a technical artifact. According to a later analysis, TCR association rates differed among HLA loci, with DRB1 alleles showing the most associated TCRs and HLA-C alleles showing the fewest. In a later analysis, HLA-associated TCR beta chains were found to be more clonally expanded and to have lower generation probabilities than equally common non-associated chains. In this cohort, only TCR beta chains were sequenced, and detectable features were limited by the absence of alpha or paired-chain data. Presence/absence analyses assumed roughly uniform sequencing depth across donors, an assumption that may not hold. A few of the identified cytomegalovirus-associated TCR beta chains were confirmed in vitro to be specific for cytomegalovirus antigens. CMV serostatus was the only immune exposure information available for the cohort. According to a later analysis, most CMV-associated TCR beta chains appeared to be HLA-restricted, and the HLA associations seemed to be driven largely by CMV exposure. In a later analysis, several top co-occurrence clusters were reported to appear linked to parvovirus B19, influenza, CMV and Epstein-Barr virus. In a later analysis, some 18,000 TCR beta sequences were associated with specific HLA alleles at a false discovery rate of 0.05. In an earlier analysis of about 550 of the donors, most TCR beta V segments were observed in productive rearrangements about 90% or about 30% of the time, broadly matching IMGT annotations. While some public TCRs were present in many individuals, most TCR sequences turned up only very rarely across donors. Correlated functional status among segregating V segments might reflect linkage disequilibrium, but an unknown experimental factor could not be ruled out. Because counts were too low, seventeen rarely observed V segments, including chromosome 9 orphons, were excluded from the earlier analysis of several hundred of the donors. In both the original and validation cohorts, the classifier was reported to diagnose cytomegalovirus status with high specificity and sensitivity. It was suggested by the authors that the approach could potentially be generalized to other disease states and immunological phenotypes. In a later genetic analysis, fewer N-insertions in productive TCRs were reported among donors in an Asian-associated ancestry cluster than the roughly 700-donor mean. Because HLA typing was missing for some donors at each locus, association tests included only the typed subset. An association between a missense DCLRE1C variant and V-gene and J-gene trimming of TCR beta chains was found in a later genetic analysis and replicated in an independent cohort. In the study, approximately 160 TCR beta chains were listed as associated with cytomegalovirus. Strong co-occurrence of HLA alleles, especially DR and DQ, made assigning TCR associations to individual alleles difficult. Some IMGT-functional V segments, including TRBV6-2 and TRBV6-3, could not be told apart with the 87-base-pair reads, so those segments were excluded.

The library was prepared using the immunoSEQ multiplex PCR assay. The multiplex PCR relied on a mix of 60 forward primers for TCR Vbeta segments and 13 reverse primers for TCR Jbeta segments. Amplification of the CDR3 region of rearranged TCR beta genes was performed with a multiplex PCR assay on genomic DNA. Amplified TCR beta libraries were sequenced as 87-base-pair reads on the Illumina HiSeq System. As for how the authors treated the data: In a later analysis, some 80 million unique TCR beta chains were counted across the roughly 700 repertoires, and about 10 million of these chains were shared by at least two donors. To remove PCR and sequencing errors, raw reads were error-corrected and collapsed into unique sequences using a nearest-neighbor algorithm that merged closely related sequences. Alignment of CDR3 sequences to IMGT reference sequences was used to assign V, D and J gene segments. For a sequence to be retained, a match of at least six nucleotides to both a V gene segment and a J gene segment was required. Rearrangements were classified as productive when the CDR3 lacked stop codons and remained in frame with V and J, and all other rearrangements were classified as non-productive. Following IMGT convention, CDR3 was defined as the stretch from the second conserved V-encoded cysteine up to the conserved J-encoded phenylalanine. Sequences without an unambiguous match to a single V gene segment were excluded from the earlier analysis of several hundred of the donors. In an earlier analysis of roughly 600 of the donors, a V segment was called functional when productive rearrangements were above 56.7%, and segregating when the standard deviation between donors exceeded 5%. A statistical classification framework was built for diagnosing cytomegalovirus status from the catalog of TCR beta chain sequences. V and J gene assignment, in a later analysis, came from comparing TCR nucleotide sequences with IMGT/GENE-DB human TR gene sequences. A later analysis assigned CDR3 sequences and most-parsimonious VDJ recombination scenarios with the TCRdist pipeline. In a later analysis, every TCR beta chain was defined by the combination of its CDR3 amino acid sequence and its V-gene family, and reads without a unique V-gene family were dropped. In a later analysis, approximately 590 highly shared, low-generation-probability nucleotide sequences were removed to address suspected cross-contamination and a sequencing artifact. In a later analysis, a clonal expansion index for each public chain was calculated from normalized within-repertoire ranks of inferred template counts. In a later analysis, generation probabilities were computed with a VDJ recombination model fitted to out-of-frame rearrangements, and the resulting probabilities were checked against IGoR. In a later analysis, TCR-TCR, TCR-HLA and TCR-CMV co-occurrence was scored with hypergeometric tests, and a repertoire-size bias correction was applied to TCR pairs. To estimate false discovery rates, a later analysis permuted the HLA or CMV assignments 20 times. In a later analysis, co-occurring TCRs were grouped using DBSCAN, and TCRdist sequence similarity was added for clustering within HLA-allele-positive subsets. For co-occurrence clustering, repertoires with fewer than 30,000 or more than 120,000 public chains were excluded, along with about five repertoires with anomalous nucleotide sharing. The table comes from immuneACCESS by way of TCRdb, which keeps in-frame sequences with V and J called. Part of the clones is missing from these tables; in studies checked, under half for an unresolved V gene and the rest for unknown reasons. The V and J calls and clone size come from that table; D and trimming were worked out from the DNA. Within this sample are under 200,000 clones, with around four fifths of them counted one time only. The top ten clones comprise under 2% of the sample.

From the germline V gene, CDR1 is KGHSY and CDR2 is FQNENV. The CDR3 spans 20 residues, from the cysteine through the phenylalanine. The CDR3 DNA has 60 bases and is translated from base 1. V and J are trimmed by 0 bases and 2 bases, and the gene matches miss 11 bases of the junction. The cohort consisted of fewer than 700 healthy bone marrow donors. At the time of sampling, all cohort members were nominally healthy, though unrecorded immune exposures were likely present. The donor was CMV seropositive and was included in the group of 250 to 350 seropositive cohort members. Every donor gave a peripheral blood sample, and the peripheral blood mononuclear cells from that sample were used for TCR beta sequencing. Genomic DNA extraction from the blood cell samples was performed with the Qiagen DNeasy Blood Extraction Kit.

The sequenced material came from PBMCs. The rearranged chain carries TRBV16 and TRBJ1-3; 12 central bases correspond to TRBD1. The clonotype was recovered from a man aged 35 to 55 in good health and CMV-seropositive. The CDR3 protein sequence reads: CASSQSWGQGAQTTGNTIYF. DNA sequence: TGTGCCAGCAGCCAATCTTGGGGACAGGGGGCCCAGACGACTGGAAACACCATATATTTT.